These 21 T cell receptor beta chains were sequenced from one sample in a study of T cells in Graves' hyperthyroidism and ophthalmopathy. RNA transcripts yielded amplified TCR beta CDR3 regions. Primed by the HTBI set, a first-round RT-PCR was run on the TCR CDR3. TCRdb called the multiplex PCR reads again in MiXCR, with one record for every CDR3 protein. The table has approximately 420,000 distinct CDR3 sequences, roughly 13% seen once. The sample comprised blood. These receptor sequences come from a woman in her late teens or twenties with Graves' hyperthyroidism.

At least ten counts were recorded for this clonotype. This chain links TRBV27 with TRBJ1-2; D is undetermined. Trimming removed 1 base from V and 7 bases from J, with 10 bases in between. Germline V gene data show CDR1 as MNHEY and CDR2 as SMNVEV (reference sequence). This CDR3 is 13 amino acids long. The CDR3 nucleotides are TGTGCCAGCAGTTTATACGCAGGACGTGGCTACACCTTC. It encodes CASSLYAGRGYTF.

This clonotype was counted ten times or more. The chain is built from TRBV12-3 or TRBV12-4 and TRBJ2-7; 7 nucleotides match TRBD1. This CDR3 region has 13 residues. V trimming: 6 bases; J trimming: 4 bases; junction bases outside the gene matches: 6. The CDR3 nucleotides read TGTGCCAGCAGGAGACAGGGTGATTACGAGCAGTACTTC. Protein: CASRRQGDYEQYF.

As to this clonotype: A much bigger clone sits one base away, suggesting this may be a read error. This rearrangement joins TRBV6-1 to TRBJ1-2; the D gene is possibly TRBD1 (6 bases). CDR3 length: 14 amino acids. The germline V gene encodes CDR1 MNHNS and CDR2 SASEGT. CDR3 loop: CAGSQNRDPYGYTF. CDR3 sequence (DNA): TGTGCCGGCAGTCAAAACAGGGACCCCTATGGCTACACCTTC.

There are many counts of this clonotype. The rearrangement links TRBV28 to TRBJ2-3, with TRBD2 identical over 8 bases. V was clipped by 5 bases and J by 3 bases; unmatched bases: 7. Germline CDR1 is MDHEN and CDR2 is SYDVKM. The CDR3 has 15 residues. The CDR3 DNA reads TGTGCCAGCAGTGCCACTAGCGGACCAACAGATACGCAGTATTTT. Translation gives CASSATSGPTDTQYF. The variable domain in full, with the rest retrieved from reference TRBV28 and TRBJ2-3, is DVKVTQSSRYLVKRTGEKVFLECVQDMDHENMFWYRQDPGLGLRLIYFSYDVKMKEKGDIPEGYSVSREKKERFSLILESASTNQTSMYLCASSATSGPTDTQYFGPGTRLTVL.

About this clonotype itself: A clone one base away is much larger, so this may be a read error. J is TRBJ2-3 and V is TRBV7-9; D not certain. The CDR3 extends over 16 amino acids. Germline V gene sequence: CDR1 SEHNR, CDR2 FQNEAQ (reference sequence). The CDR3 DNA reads TGTACCAGCAGCCCCGAATCCGGCGGTAGAACAGATACGCAGTATTTT. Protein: CTSSPESGGRTDTQYF.

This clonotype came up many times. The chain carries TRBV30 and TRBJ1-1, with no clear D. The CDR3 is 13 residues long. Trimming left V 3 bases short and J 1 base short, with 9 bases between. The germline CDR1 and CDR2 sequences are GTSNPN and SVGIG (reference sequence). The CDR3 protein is CAWSLTENTEAFF. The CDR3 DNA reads TGTGCCTGGAGCCTCACAGAGAACACTGAAGCTTTCTTT.

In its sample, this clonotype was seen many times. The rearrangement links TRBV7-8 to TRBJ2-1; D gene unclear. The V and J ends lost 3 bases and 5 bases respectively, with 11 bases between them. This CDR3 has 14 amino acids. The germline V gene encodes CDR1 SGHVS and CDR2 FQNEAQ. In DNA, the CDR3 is TGTGCCAGCAGCTTGGGCCTGGGAAACAATGAGCAGTTCTTC. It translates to CASSLGLGNNEQFF. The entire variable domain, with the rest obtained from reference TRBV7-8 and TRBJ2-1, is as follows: GAGVSQSPRYKVAKRGQDVALRCDPISGHVSLFWYQQALGQGPEFLTYFQNEAQLDKSGLPSDRFFAERPEGSVSTLKIQRTQQEDSAVYLCASSLGLGNNEQFFGPGTRLTVL.

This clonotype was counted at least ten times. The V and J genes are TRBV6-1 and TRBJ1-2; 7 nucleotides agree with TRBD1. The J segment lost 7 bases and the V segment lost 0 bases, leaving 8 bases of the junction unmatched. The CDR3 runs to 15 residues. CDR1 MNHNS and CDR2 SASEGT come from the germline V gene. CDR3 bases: TGTGCCAGCAGTGAAGCGTTGCTCGGGACAGCTGGCTACACCTTC. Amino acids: CASSEALLGTAGYTF.

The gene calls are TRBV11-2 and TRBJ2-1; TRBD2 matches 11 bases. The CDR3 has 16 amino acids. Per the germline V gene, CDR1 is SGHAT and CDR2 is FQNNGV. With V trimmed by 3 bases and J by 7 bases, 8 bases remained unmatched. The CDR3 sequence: CASSFLAGGGVNEQFF. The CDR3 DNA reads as TGTGCCAGCAGCTTCTTAGCGGGAGGGGGTGTGAATGAGCAGTTCTTC.

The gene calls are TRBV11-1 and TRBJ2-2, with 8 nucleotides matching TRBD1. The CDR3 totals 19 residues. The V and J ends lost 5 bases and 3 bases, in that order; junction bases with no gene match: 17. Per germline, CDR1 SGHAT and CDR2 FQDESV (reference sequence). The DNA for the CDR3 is TGTGCCAGCAGCCCCACCCGTTTCGGACAGGGCTTCGACACCGGGGAGCTGTTTTTT. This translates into CASSPTRFGQGFDTGELFF.

The CDR3 sequence: CASSPRQGATTGELFF. For the CDR3, the DNA is TGTGCCAGCAGCCCAAGACAGGGGGCGACCACCGGGGAGCTGTTTTTT. J is TRBJ2-2 and V is TRBV9, with TRBD1 matching 10 bases. Trimming removed 4 bases from V and 4 bases from J; junction bases left unmatched: 7. CDR3 length: 16 residues. CDR1 is SGDLS, CDR2 YYNGEE, per germline.

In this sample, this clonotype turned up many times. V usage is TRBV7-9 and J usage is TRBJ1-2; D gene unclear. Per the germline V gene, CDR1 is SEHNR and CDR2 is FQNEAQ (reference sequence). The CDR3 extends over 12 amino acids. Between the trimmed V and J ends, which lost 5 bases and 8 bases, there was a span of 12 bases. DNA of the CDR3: TGTGCCAGCAGCGCCTCTCGAGAGGGCTACACCTTC. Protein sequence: CASSASREGYTF.

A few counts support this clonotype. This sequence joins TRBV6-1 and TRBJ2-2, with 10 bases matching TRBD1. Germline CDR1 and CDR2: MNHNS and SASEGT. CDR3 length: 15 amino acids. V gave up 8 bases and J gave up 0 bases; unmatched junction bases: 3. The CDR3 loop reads CASRGTGANTGELFF. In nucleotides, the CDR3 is TGTGCCAGCCGCGGGACAGGGGCGAACACCGGGGAGCTGTTTTTT.

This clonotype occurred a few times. The CDR3 protein is CASSTTGGRRTNYGYTF. As DNA, the CDR3 is TGTGCCAGCAGTACTACAGGGGGCCGTAGGACTAACTATGGCTACACCTTC. The gene calls are TRBV27 and TRBJ1-2; TRBD1 matches 9 bases. The CDR3 runs 17 residues. J was trimmed by 0 bases and V by 5 bases; bases with no gene match: 10. Germline CDR1 is MNHEY and CDR2 is SMNVEV (reference sequence).

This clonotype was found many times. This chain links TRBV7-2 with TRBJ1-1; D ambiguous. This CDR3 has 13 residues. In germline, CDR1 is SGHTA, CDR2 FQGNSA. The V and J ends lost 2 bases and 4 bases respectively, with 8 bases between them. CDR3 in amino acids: CASSLFEITEAFF. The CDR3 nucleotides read TGTGCCAGCAGCTTATTTGAGATCACTGAAGCTTTCTTT.

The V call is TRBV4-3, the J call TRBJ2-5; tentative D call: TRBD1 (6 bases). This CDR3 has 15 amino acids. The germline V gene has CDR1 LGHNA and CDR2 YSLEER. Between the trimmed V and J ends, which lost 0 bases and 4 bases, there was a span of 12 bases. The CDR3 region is CASSQELGARETQYF. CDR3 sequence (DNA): TGCGCCAGCAGCCAAGAGCTGGGGGCTCGAGAGACCCAGTACTTC.

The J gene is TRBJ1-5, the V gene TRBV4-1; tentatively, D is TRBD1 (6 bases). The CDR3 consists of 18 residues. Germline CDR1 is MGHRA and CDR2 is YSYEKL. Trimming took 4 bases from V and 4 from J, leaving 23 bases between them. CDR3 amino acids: CASSPVGADRWDNQPQHF. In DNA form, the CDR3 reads TGCGCCAGCAGCCCAGTGGGGGCAGACCGTTGGGATAATCAGCCCCAGCATTTT.

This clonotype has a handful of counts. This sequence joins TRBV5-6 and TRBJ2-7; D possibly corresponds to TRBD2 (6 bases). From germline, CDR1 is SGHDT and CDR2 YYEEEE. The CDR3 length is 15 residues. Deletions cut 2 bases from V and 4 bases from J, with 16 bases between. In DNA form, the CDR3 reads TGTGCCAGCAGCTTATTAGGAGGGATTGGGTACGAGCAGTACTTC. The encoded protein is CASSLLGGIGYEQYF.

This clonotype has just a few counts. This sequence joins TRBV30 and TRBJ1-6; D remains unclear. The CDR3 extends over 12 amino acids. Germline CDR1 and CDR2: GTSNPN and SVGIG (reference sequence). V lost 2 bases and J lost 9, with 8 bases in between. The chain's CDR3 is CAWSPPASPLHF. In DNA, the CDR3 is TGTGCCTGGAGTCCCCCAGCTTCACCCCTCCACTTT. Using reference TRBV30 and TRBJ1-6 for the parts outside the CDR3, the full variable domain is SQTIHQWPATLVQPVGSPLSLECTVEGTSNPNLYWYRQAAGRGLQLLFYSVGIGQISSEVPQNLSASRPQDRQFILSSKKLLLSDSGFYLCAWSPPASPLHFGNGTRLTVT.

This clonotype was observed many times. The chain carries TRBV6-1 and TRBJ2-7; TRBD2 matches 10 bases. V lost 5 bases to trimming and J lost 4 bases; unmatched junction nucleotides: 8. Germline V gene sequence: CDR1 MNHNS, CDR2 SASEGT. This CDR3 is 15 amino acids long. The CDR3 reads CASSRGLAVSYEQYF. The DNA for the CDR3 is TGTGCCAGCAGTCGCGGACTAGCGGTTTCGTACGAGCAGTACTTC.

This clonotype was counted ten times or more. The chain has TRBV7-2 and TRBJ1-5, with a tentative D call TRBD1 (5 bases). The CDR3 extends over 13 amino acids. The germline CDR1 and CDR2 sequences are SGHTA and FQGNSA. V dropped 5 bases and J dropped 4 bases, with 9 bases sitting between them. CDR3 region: CASSLTVNQPQHF. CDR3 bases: TGTGCCAGCAGCCTGACAGTTAATCAGCCCCAGCATTTT.